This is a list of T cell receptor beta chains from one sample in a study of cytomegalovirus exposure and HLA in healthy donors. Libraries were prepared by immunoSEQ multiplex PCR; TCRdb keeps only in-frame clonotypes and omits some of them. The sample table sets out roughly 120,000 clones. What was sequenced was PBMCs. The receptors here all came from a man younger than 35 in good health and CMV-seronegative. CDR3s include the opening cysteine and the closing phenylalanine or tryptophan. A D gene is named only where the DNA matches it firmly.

CAWSAGNLNTEAFF TGTGCCTGGAGTGCGGGAAACTTGAACACTGAAGCTTTCTTT 14 TRBJ1-1 . TRBV30
CAWSGQQGVNTEAFF TGTGCCTGGAGTGGGCAACAGGGGGTCAACACTGAAGCTTTCTTT 15 TRBJ1-1 TRBD1 TRBV30
CASSVYLNTEAFF TGTGCCAGCAGTGTTTATCTGAACACTGAAGCTTTCTTT 13 TRBJ1-1 . TRBV25-1
CASRLAGGTGELFF TGTGCCTCAAGACTAGCGGGGGGGACCGGGGAGCTGTTTTTT 14 TRBJ2-2 TRBD2 TRBV30
CASSESGGNQPQHF TGTGCCAGCAGTGAATCCGGGGGCAATCAGCCCCAGCATTTT 14 TRBJ1-5 . TRBV6-1
CASSADRLSNTGELFF TGTGCCAGTAGTGCAGACAGGTTATCGAACACCGGGGAGCTGTTTTTT 16 TRBJ2-2 . TRBV19
CASSQALAGGWETQYF TGCGCCAGCAGCCAAGCACTAGCGGGGGGCTGGGAGACCCAGTACTTC 16 TRBJ2-5 TRBD2 TRBV4-1
CASSPRQGAVTEAFF TGTGCCAGCAGTCCTCGGCAGGGGGCGGTTACTGAAGCTTTCTTT 15 TRBJ1-1 TRBD1 TRBV6-5
CARREQNYGYTF TGTGCCAGACGGGAGCAAAACTATGGCTACACCTTC 12 TRBJ1-2 . TRBV2
CASSPTGENYGYTF TGTGCCAGCTCACCGACAGGGGAGAACTATGGCTACACCTTC 14 TRBJ1-2 TRBD1 TRBV18
CASSLYPSAEQYF TGTGCCAGCAGTTTATATCCTAGCGCCGAGCAGTACTTC 13 TRBJ2-7 . TRBV27
CASKLSGTAIYEKLFF TGTGCCAGTAAATTATCCGGGACAGCTATTTATGAAAAACTGTTTTTT 16 TRBJ1-4 TRBD1 TRBV19
CASSLGRTGTRDDEQFF TGTGCCAGCAGCTTAGGGCGCACCGGGACTAGGGACGATGAGCAGTTCTTC 17 TRBJ2-1 TRBD2 TRBV7-6
CASSQYGRKLFF TGTGCCAGCAGCCAATACGGTAGAAAACTGTTTTTT 12 TRBJ1-4 . TRBV27
CATSGTSRDNEQFF TGTGCCACTTCCGGGACTAGCAGAGACAATGAGCAGTTCTTC 14 TRBJ2-1 TRBD2 TRBV28
CASSLDLGAANEQYF TGTGCCAGCAGCTTGGATCTAGGGGCGGCAAACGAGCAGTACTTC 15 TRBJ2-7 . TRBV5-6
CASRNPQGYTDTQYF TGTGCCAGCAGAAACCCCCAGGGCTACACAGATACGCAGTATTTT 15 TRBJ2-3 . TRBV6-5
CASSLVQPAYEQYF TGTGCCAGCAGCTTAGTCCAACCAGCCTACGAGCAGTACTTC 14 TRBJ2-7 . TRBV7-8
CASSSGQALFEQFF TGTGCCAGCAGCTCTGGACAAGCGCTTTTTGAGCAGTTCTTC 14 TRBJ2-1 . TRBV7-9
CASSATWGPEKLFF TGCGCCAGCAGCGCCACATGGGGCCCAGAAAAACTGTTTTTT 14 TRBJ1-4 . TRBV5-1